The 8 T cell receptor beta chains presented below share a single source sample, sequenced in a study of shared clonotypes between healthy human individuals. Libraries were prepared by immunoSEQ multiplex PCR; TCRdb keeps only in-frame clonotypes and omits some of them. Among 450,000 to 500,000 clones listed, approximately 80% were seen once. The source material was PBMCs. The receptor set was obtained from a woman in her forties in good health. Some clones in this sample may be carry-over from other donors' samples.

The chain employs TRBV19 and TRBJ1-4; 7 bases align to TRBD1. Germline CDR1 LNHDA, CDR2 SQIVND (reference sequence). The CDR3 is 15 residues long. V trimming: 2 bases; J trimming: 4 bases; junction bases outside the gene matches: 4. The CDR3 sequence is CASSIRGQINEKLFF. CDR3 nucleotide sequence: TGTGCCAGTAGTATACGGGGACAGATTAATGAAAAACTGTTTTTT.

This chain connects TRBV7-3 to TRBJ2-2, with 7 bases that match TRBD2. The CDR3 is made up of 19 amino acids. The germline gives CDR1 SGHTA, CDR2 FQGTGA. Trimming took 4 bases from V and 0 from J; bases not matched to a gene: 14. CDR3 in DNA: TGTGCCAGCAGCTCGACTAGCCTATTGGTTTCCGCGAACACCGGGGAGCTGTTTTTT. Protein product: CASSSTSLLVSANTGELFF. Based on the CDR3 plus reference TRBV7-3 and TRBJ2-2, the full variable domain is GAGVSQTPSNKVTEKGKYVELRCDPISGHTALYWYRQSLGQGPEFLIYFQGTGAADDSGLPNDRFFAVRPEGSVSTLKIQRTERGDSAVYLCASSSTSLLVSANTGELFFGEGSRLTVL.

This clone was found once. The V gene is TRBV5-4, the J gene TRBJ2-2, with D maybe TRBD1 (5 bases). The germline V gene encodes CDR1 SGHNT and CDR2 YYREEE (reference sequence). CDR3 size: 14 residues. V dropped 5 bases and J dropped 2 bases, with 10 bases sitting between them. The CDR3 sequence is CASRVQGNTGELFF. As DNA, the CDR3 is TGTGCCAGCAGGGTTCAGGGAAACACCGGGGAGCTGTTTTTT. Looking up the rest from reference TRBV5-4 and TRBJ2-2 gives the full variable domain: ETGVTQSPTHLIKTRGQQVTLRCSSQSGHNTVSWYQQALGQGPQFIFQYYREEENGRGNFPPRFSGLQFPNYSSELNVNALELDDSALYLCASRVQGNTGELFFGEGSRLTVL.

The chain has TRBV27 and TRBJ2-3; 12 nucleotides agree with TRBD1. V was pared by 6 bases and J by 6 bases, with 19 bases of the junction left unmatched. The CDR3 loop spans 19 amino acids. Germline loops: CDR1 MNHEY, CDR2 SMNVEV (reference sequence). The CDR3 spells CASRTGTGGRDGGMDTQYF. The CDR3 bases are TGTGCCAGCAGAACAGGGACAGGGGGCCGGGATGGAGGTATGGATACGCAGTATTTT.

The rearrangement uses TRBV9 and TRBJ2-2, with a weak D call TRBD1 (5 bases). V was clipped by 5 bases and J by 0 bases, with 8 bases between them. The germline CDR1 and CDR2 sequences are SGDLS and YYNGEE. CDR3 length: 14 amino acids. Written as DNA, the CDR3 is TGTGCCAGCAGGGCAGGGACGAACACCGGGGAGCTGTTTTTT. This sequence encodes CASRAGTNTGELFF.

In this sample, this clone turned up many times. V and J are TRBV2 and TRBJ2-7; D is unresolved. V gave up 9 bases and J gave up 7 bases, with 19 bases separating them. The CDR3 loop spans 13 amino acids. Germline values: CDR1 SNHLY, CDR2 FYNNEI. The CDR3 sequence is CASEGRVDGEQYF. The CDR3 DNA is TGTGCCAGTGAAGGACGGGTTGACGGTGAGCAGTACTTC.

The chain couples TRBV2 to TRBJ2-7; 11 positions match TRBD1. The CDR3 spans 16 residues. After removal of 2 bases from V and 6 bases from J, the junction contained 9 bases not matched to a gene. Germline V gene lookup returns CDR1 SNHLY and CDR2 FYNNEI. CDR3 sequence (DNA): TGTGCCAGCAGTGAAAGGGTGGGACAGGGGGAAACCGAGCAGTACTTC. Amino acids: CASSERVGQGETEQYF.

The J gene is TRBJ2-2, the V gene TRBV28; 10 bases line up with TRBD1. The ends lost 6 bases at V and 6 bases at J; junction bases unmatched: 7. CDR1 is MDHEN, CDR2 SYDVKM, per germline. The CDR3 sequence is 15 residues long. DNA for the CDR3: TGTGCCAGCAGCCCCGACAGGGGGCTCGCCGGGGAGCTGTTTTTT. Its translation is CASSPDRGLAGELFF. The full variable domain, completed using reference TRBV28 and TRBJ2-2, is DVKVTQSSRYLVKRTGEKVFLECVQDMDHENMFWYRQDPGLGLRLIYFSYDVKMKEKGDIPEGYSVSREKKERFSLILESASTNQTSMYLCASSPDRGLAGELFFGEGSRLTVL.